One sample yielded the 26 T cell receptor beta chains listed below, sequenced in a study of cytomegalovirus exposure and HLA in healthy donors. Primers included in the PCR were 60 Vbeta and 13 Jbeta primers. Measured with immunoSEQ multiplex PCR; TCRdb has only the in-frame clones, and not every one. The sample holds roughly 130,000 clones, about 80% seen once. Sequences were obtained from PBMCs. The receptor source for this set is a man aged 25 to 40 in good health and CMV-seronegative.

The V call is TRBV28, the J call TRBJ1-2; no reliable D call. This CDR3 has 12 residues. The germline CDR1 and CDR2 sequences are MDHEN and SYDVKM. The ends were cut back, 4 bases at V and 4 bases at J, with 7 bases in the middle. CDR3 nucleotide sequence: TGTGCCAGCAGTTCTACCCGCTATGGCTACACCTTC. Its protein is CASSSTRYGYTF.

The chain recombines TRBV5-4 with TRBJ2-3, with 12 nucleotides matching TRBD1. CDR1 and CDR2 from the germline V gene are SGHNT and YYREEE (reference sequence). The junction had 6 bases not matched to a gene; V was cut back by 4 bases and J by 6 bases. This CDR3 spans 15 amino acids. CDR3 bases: TGTGCCAGCAGCCGGATGGGACAGGGGGCCGATACGCAGTATTTT. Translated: CASSRMGQGADTQYF. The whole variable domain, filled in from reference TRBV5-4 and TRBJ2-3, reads ETGVTQSPTHLIKTRGQQVTLRCSSQSGHNTVSWYQQALGQGPQFIFQYYREEENGRGNFPPRFSGLQFPNYSSELNVNALELDDSALYLCASSRMGQGADTQYFGPGTRLTVL.

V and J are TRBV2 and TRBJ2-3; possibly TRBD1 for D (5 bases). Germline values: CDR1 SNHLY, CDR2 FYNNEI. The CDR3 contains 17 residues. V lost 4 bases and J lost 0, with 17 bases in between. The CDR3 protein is CASSAGIRVLSTDTQYF. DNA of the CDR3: TGTGCCAGCAGTGCCGGAATCAGGGTTCTTAGCACAGATACGCAGTATTTT.

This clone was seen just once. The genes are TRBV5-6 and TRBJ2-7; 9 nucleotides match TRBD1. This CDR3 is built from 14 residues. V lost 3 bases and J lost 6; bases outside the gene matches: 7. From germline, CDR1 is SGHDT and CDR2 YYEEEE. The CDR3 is CASSSRDREVEQYF. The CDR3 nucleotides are TGTGCCAGCAGCTCCCGGGACAGGGAGGTCGAGCAGTACTTC.

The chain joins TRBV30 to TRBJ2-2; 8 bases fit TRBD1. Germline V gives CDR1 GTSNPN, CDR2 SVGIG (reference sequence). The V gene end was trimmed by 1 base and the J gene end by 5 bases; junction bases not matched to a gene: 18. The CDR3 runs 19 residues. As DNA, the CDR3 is TGTGCCTGGAGTGCCGCAACGATCAGGACAGGGATCCTAACCGGGGAGCTGTTTTTT. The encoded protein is CAWSAATIRTGILTGELFF.

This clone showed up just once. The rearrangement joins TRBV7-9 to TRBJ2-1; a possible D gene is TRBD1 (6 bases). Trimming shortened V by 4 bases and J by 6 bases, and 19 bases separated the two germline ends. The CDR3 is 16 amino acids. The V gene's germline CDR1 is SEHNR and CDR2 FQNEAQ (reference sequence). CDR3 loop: CASSSMTGERGNEQFF. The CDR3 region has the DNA TGTGCCAGCAGCTCCATGACAGGTGAGAGGGGCAATGAGCAGTTCTTC.

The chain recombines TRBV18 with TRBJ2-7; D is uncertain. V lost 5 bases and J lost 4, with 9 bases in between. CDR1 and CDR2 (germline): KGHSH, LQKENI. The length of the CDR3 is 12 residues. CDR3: CASSGETYEQYF. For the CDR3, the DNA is TGTGCCAGCTCAGGTGAAACTTACGAGCAGTACTTC. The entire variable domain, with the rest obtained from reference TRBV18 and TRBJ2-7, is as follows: NAGVMQNPRHLVRRRGQEARLRCSPMKGHSHVYWYRQLPEEGLKFMVYLQKENIIDESGMPKERFSAEFPKEGPSILRIQQVVRGDSAAYFCASSGETYEQYFGPGTRLTVT.

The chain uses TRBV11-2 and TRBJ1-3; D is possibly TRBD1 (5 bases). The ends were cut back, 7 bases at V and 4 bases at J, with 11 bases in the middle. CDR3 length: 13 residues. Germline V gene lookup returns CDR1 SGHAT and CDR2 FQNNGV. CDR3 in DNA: TGTGCCAGCACCCGGGGGACCGGAAACACCATATATTTT. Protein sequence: CASTRGTGNTIYF.

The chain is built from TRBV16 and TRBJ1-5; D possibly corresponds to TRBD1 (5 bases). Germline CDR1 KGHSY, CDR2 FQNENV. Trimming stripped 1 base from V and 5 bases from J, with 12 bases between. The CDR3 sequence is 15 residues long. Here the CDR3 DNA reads TGTGCCAGCAGCCAATTTTCGGGGGTGGATCAGCCCCAGCATTTT. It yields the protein CASSQFSGVDQPQHF.

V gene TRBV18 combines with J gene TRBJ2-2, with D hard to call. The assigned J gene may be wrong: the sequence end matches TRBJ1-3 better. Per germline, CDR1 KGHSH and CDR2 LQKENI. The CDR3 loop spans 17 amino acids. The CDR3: CASSLDPRGDSGNTIYF. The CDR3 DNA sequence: TGTGCCAGCTCACTCGACCCCCGCGGGGACTCTGGAAACACCATATATTTT.

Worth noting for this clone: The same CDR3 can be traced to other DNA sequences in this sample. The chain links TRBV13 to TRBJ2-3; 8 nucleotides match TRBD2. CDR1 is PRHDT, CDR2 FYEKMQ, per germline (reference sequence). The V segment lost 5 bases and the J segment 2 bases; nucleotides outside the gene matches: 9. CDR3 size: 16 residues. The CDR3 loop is CASSPTGGVPTDTQYF. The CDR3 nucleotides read TGTGCCAGCAGCCCTACGGGGGGGGTTCCCACAGATACGCAGTATTTT.

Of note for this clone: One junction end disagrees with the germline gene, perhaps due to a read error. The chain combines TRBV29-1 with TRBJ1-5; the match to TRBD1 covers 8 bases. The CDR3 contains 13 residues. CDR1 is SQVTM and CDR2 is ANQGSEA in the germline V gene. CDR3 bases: TGCAGCGTAAAGACAGGGGACAATCAGCCCCAGAATTTT. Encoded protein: CSVKTGDNQPQNF.

The CDR3 here is CASSGIQGAANIQYF. The DNA of the CDR3 is TGTGCCAGCAGTGGAATACAGGGGGCGGCAAACATTCAGTACTTC. V and J are TRBV28 and TRBJ2-4; TRBD1 aligns across 9 bases. Trimming removed 5 bases from V and 6 bases from J; junction bases left unmatched: 8. Germline lookup yields CDR1 MDHEN and CDR2 SYDVKM. The CDR3 consists of 15 residues.

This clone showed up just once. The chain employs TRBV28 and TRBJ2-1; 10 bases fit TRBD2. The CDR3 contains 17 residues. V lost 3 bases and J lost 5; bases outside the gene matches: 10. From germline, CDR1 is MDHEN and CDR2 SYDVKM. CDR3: CASSFIASGGGHNEQFF. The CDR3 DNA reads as TGTGCCAGCAGTTTTATCGCTAGCGGGGGCGGACACAATGAGCAGTTCTTC.

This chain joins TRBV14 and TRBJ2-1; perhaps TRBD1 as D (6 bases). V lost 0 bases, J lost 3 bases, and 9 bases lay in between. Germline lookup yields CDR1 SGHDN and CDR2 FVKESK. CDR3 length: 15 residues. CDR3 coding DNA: TGTGCCAGCAGCCAAGATTGGGGGCTCTACAATGAGCAGTTCTTC. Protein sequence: CASSQDWGLYNEQFF.

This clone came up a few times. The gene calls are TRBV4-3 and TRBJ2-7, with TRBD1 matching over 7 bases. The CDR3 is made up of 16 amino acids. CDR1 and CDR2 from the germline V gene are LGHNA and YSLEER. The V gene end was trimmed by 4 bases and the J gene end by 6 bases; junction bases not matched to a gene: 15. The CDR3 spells CASSPGDHRGMGEQYF. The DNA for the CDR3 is TGCGCCAGCAGCCCAGGAGATCACAGGGGAATGGGCGAGCAGTACTTC.

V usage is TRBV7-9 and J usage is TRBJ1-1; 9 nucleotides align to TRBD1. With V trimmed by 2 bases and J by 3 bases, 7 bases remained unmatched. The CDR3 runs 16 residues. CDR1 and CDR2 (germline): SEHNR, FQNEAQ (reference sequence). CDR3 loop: CASSLRDREIDTEAFF. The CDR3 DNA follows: TGTGCCAGCAGCTTACGGGACAGGGAGATAGACACTGAAGCTTTCTTT.

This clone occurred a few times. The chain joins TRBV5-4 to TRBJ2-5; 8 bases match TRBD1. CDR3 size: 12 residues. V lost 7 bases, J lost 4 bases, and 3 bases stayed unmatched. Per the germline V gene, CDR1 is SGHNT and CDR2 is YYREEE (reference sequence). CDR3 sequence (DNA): TGTGCCAGCCAGGGGGCGGGAGAGACCCAGTACTTC. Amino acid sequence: CASQGAGETQYF.

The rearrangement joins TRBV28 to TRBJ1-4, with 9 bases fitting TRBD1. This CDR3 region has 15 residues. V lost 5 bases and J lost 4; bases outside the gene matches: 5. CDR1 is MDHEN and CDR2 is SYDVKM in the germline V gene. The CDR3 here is CASSTLTGGNEKLFF. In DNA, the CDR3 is TGTGCCAGCAGTACCTTGACAGGGGGTAATGAAAAACTGTTTTTT.

CDR3 in amino acids: CASSPYDRVGKNIQYF. DNA of the CDR3: TGTGCCAGCAGCCCCTATGACAGGGTGGGCAAAAACATTCAGTACTTC. The chain couples TRBV9 to TRBJ2-4; 7 bases map to TRBD1. The CDR3 runs to 16 residues. V was pared by 4 bases and J by 3 bases, with 10 bases of the junction left unmatched. Per the germline V gene, CDR1 is SGDLS and CDR2 is YYNGEE. The full variable domain, with the rest looked up from reference TRBV9 and TRBJ2-4, is DSGVTQTPKHLITATGQRVTLRCSPRSGDLSVYWYQQSLDQGLQFLIQYYNGEERAKGNILERFSAQQFPDLHSELNLSSLELGDSALYFCASSPYDRVGKNIQYFGAGTRLSVL.

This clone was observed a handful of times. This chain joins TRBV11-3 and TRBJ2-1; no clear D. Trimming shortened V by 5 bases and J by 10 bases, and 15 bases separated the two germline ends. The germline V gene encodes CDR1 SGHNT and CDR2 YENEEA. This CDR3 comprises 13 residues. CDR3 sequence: CASSQARFWEQFF. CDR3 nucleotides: TGTGCCAGCAGCCAAGCGAGGTTCTGGGAGCAGTTCTTC.

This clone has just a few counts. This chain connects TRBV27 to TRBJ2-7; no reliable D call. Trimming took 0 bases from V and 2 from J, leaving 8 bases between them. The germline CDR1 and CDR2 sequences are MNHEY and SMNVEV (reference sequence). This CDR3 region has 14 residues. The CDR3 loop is CASSLSIGTYEQYF. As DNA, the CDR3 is TGTGCCAGCAGTTTATCGATCGGTACCTACGAGCAGTACTTC.

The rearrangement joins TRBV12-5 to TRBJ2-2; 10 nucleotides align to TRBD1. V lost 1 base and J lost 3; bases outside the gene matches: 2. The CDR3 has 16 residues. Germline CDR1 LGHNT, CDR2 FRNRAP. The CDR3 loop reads CASGLGTGGYTGELFF. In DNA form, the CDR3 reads TGTGCTAGTGGTTTGGGGACAGGGGGATACACCGGGGAGCTGTTTTTT. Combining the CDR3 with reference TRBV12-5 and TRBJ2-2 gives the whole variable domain DARVTQTPRHKVTEMGQEVTMRCQPILGHNTVFWYRQTMMQGLELLAYFRNRAPLDDSGMPKDRFSAEMPDATLATLKIQPSEPRDSAVYFCASGLGTGGYTGELFFGEGSRLTVL.

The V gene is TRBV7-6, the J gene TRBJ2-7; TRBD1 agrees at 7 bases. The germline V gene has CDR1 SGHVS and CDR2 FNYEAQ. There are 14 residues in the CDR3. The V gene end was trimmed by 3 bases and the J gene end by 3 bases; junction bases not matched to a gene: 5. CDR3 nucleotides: TGTGCCAGCAGCTTTTCGGCAGGGGGCTACGAGCAGTACTTC. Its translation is CASSFSAGGYEQYF. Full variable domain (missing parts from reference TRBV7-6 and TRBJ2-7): GAGVSQSPRYKVTKRGQDVALRCDPISGHVSLYWYRQALGQGPEFLTYFNYEAQQDKSGLPNDRFSAERPEGSISTLTIQRTEQRDSAMYRCASSFSAGGYEQYFGPGTRLTVT.

The CDR3 coding sequence is TGTGCCAGCAGCTTAGGTTGGGACAGGGTGAATGAAAAACTGTTTTTT. This sequence encodes CASSLGWDRVNEKLFF. This chain links TRBV7-2 with TRBJ1-4; the match to TRBD1 covers 9 bases. The CDR3 sequence is 16 residues long. Germline CDR1 reads SGHTA; CDR2 reads FQGNSA. The J segment lost 5 bases and the V segment lost 1 base, leaving 5 bases of the junction unmatched. The whole variable domain, remainder taken from reference TRBV7-2 and TRBJ1-4, is GAGVSQSPSNKVTEKGKDVELRCDPISGHTALYWYRQSLGQGLEFLIYFQGNSAPDKSGLPSDRFSAERTGGSVSTLTIQRTQQEDSAVYLCASSLGWDRVNEKLFFGSGTQLSVL.

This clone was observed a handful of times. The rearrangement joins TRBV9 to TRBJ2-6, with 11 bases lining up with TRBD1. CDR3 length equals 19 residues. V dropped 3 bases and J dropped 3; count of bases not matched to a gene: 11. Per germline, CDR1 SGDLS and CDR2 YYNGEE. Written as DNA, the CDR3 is TGTGCCAGCAGCGCAGCTAAACCGGGACAGGGGGATGGGGCCAACGTCCTGACTTTC. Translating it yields CASSAAKPGQGDGANVLTF.